The 26 T cell receptor beta chains given below trace back to one sample, sequenced in a study of T cell responses to AZD1222 COVID-19 vaccine. Using immunoSEQ multiplex PCR, the repertoire was profiled, and TCRdb retains in-frame clones only, with some absent. Of around 100,000 clones listed, roughly 90% are singletons. The sequences come from peripheral blood, collected on day 0 of AZD1222 vaccination. These receptors all stem from an adult in good health.

The chain joins TRBV14 to TRBJ1-1; D may be TRBD1 (6 bases). Germline V gene lookup returns CDR1 SGHDN and CDR2 FVKESK. CDR3 length: 14 amino acids. The V end was cut by 2 bases, the J end by 0 bases, with 7 bases between. CDR3 coding DNA: TGTGCCAGCAGCCAAAGACAGGTGAACACTGAAGCTTTCTTT. Its protein product is CASSQRQVNTEAFF.

The rearrangement links TRBV15 to TRBJ2-3; a weak D match, TRBD1 (6 bases). Per germline, CDR1 LNHNV and CDR2 YYDKDF (reference sequence). The CDR3 totals 18 residues. V was pared by 0 bases and J by 0 bases, with 16 bases between. CDR3 residues: CATSRDRGQRTSTDTQYF. CDR3 bases: TGTGCCACCAGCAGAGATCGAGGACAGAGAACTAGCACAGATACGCAGTATTTT.

V and J are TRBV5-1 and TRBJ1-3, with no clear D. The V gene lost 0 bases and the J gene lost 4 bases, with 14 bases spanning the gap. The CDR3 runs to 16 residues. CDR1 is SGHRS, CDR2 YFSETQ, per germline. This chain's CDR3 is CASSLAPAGRGNTIYF. The CDR3 DNA follows: TGCGCCAGCAGCTTGGCCCCTGCGGGAAGAGGAAACACCATATATTTT. Filled out from reference TRBV5-1 and TRBJ1-3, the complete variable domain reads KAGVTQTPRYLIKTRGQQVTLSCSPISGHRSVSWYQQTPGQGLQFLFEYFSETQRNKGNFPGRFSGRQFSNSRSEMNVSTLELGDSALYLCASSLAPAGRGNTIYFGEGSWLTVV.

The chain has TRBV6-6 and TRBJ1-1; no clear D gene. Germline V gene sequence: CDR1 MNHNY, CDR2 SVGAGI (reference sequence). This CDR3 spans 13 amino acids. V dropped 4 bases and J dropped 1 base, with 7 bases sitting between them. The CDR3 protein is CASSSGRNTEAFF. The CDR3 DNA follows: TGTGCCAGCAGTTCTGGGAGGAACACTGAAGCTTTCTTT.

The genes are TRBV24-1 and TRBJ1-3, with a weak D call TRBD1 (5 bases). Germline V CDR1 and CDR2: KGHDR, SFDVKD. The CDR3 runs to 13 residues. V was cut by 9 bases and J by 4 bases, with 12 bases left in between. CDR3 nucleotide sequence: TGTGCCACCTCGAGGGGCCCGGGAAACACCATATATTTT. It yields the protein CATSRGPGNTIYF.

The V gene is TRBV7-6, the J gene TRBJ1-2; a weak D match, TRBD1 (5 bases). This CDR3 has 15 residues. Looked up from germline, CDR1 is SGHVS and CDR2 is FNYEAQ. V shed 5 bases and J shed 8 bases, with 21 bases lying between them. CDR3 DNA sequence: TGTGCCAGCAGCCCCCTCTCCGTTGGGGCGACCGGCTACACCTTC. It translates to CASSPLSVGATGYTF. Drawing the rest from reference TRBV7-6 and TRBJ1-2, the complete variable domain is GAGVSQSPRYKVTKRGQDVALRCDPISGHVSLYWYRQALGQGPEFLTYFNYEAQQDKSGLPNDRFSAERPEGSISTLTIQRTEQRDSAMYRCASSPLSVGATGYTFGSGTRLTVV.

The rearrangement joins TRBV10-3 to TRBJ2-7, with 12 positions matching TRBD1. The germline CDR1 and CDR2 sequences are ENHRY and SYGVKD. Trimming cost V 3 bases and J 6 bases; bases outside gene matches: 6. The CDR3 consists of 15 residues. The CDR3 region has the DNA TGTGCCATCAGTGACCCGGGACAGGGGGCTGGCGAGCAGTACTTC. Residues: CAISDPGQGAGEQYF.

The chain is built from TRBV9 and TRBJ2-5; D is ambiguous. The germline V and J ends were trimmed by 4 bases and 5 bases, with 21 bases remaining between them. Germline CDR1 reads SGDLS; CDR2 reads YYNGEE. The CDR3 is 16 residues long. CDR3 DNA: TGTGCCAGCAGCTCAAGCCGGCTGACGCGTGGCGAGACCCAGTACTTC. Translated: CASSSSRLTRGETQYF.

This sequence joins TRBV3-1 (or the pseudogene TRBV3-2) and TRBJ2-4; D might be TRBD1 or TRBD2, each matching 6 bases. CDR1 and CDR2 (germline): LGHDT, YNNKEL (reference sequence). There are 16 residues in the CDR3. V was clipped by 4 bases and J by 0 bases, with 13 bases between them. This chain's CDR3 is CASSPEGGLAKNIQYF. In nucleotides, the CDR3 is TGTGCCAGCAGCCCTGAGGGGGGTTTAGCCAAAAACATTCAGTACTTC.

J is TRBJ2-3 and V is TRBV29-1; D uncertain. Germline V gives CDR1 SQVTM, CDR2 ANQGSEA. The CDR3 has 12 residues. The V end was cut by 4 bases, the J end by 9 bases, with 14 bases between. CDR3 bases: TGCAGCGTTGTAGAGTCTGCTAGAACGCAGTATTTT. It codes for CSVVESARTQYF.

The chain recombines TRBV24-1 with TRBJ2-3; D perhaps matches TRBD2 (6 bases). CDR3 length: 15 amino acids. The V gene lost 3 bases and the J gene lost 6 bases, with 15 bases spanning the gap. Germline V lookup: CDR1 KGHDR, CDR2 SFDVKD. The CDR3 DNA reads TGTGCCACCAGTGATGGCGCGGGACTTAGGGATACGCAGTATTTT. Protein product: CATSDGAGLRDTQYF.

The V and J genes are TRBV2 and TRBJ1-5; D perhaps matches TRBD1 (6 bases). Trimming cost V 6 bases and J 4 bases, with 10 bases left between them. This CDR3 has 13 amino acids. Germline V gene sequence: CDR1 SNHLY, CDR2 FYNNEI. The CDR3 DNA follows: TGTGCCAGCAGGGACAGCTCAAATCAGCCCCAGCATTTT. This codes for CASRDSSNQPQHF.

This clone was counted between two and nine times. The chain recombines TRBV3-1 (or the pseudogene TRBV3-2) with TRBJ2-7, with 9 bases lining up with TRBD1. Germline values: CDR1 LGHDT, CDR2 YNNKEL (reference sequence). This CDR3 is built from 14 residues. J lost 2 bases, V lost 5 bases, and 4 bases had no gene match. CDR3 amino acids: CASSFRDRAYEQYF. The CDR3, as DNA: TGTGCCAGCAGCTTCCGGGACAGGGCCTACGAGCAGTACTTC.

This clone turned up a few times. This chain uses TRBV28 with TRBJ1-4; TRBD1 matches 9 bases. Germline values: CDR1 MDHEN, CDR2 SYDVKM. Unmatched junction bases numbered 6, after V lost 2 bases and J lost 8 bases. This CDR3 spans 15 amino acids. This CDR3 reads CASSLSGTGREKLFF. CDR3 nucleotides: TGTGCCAGCAGTTTAAGTGGGACAGGGAGGGAAAAACTGTTTTTT.

The chain employs TRBV4-3 and TRBJ1-3, with D perhaps matching TRBD1 (6 bases). This CDR3 comprises 16 residues. Trimming pared 0 bases from V and 1 base from J, leaving 10 bases between. Germline CDR1 and CDR2: LGHNA and YSLEER. The CDR3 reads CASSQDRGGSGNTIYF. The CDR3 coding sequence is TGCGCCAGCAGCCAAGATAGGGGGGGGTCTGGAAACACCATATATTTT.

The chain joins TRBV6-5 to TRBJ2-7, with 8 bases aligning to TRBD1. CDR3 length: 15 amino acids. Germline CDR1 is MNHEY and CDR2 is SVGAGI. V shed 5 bases and J 1 base; nucleotides not matched to a gene: 7. The CDR3 loop is CASSHTTGVSYEQYF. CDR3 DNA: TGTGCCAGCAGTCACACGACAGGGGTTTCCTACGAGCAGTACTTC.

This rearrangement joins TRBV6-6 to TRBJ1-4, with D uncertain. The CDR3 has 12 residues. V was shortened by 7 bases and J by 11 bases, with 14 bases between the two germline ends. CDR1 is MNHNY and CDR2 is SVGAGI in the germline V gene (reference sequence). The CDR3 region is CASMISAGKLFF. CDR3 nucleotides: TGTGCCAGCATGATATCCGCTGGGAAACTGTTTTTT.

The J gene is TRBJ2-1, the V gene TRBV28; 7 bases fit TRBD1. V was clipped by 2 bases and J by 2 bases; unmatched bases: 3. This CDR3 has 15 amino acids. Germline CDR1 reads MDHEN; CDR2 reads SYDVKM. CDR3 sequence reads: CASSLGTETYNEQFF. CDR3 sequence (DNA): TGTGCCAGCAGTTTAGGGACAGAAACCTACAATGAGCAGTTCTTC.

The chain links TRBV2 to TRBJ2-1, with 9 bases lining up with TRBD2. V dropped 7 bases and J dropped 5; count of bases not matched to a gene: 6. The CDR3 is made up of 14 amino acids. Germline V CDR1 and CDR2: SNHLY, FYNNEI. Here the CDR3 DNA reads TGTGCCAGCATTCGTAGGACTAGCGACAATGAGCAGTTCTTC. It yields the protein CASIRRTSDNEQFF.

This chain uses TRBV5-1 with TRBJ2-7; no clear D gene. The CDR3 is made up of 16 amino acids. Germline V gene sequence: CDR1 SGHRS, CDR2 YFSETQ. V shed 4 bases and J shed 1 base, with 18 bases lying between them. CDR3 loop: CASSVHPEGRSYEQYF. CDR3 nucleotides: TGCGCCAGCAGCGTCCATCCGGAAGGACGATCCTACGAGCAGTACTTC.

The chain uses TRBV28 and TRBJ2-3; D is unresolved. This CDR3 spans 12 amino acids. V shed 4 bases and J shed 6 bases, with 8 bases lying between them. Germline CDR1 MDHEN, CDR2 SYDVKM. CDR3 loop: CASSSGRDTQYF. In nucleotides, the CDR3 is TGTGCCAGCAGTTCCGGACGGGATACGCAGTATTTT.

V is TRBV25-1 and J is TRBJ2-3; a weak D match, TRBD2 (5 bases). V lost 6 bases and J 3 bases, leaving 13 bases between the germline ends. Looked up from germline, CDR1 is MGHDK and CDR2 is SYGVNS. The CDR3 extends over 14 amino acids. CDR3 sequence: CASRDPSGTDTQYF. CDR3 DNA: TGTGCCAGCAGGGACCCCTCGGGAACAGATACGCAGTATTTT. Full variable domain (missing parts from reference TRBV25-1 and TRBJ2-3): EADIYQTPRYLVIGTGKKITLECSQTMGHDKMYWYQQDPGMELHLIHYSYGVNSTEKGDLSSESTVSRIRTEHFPLTLESARPSHTSQYLCASRDPSGTDTQYFGPGTRLTVL.

The chain has TRBV11-2 and TRBJ1-5; possible D gene TRBD1, 5 bases. The CDR3 has 16 amino acids. The ends were cut back, 1 base at V and 5 bases at J, with 15 bases in the middle. Germline V gene data show CDR1 as SGHAT and CDR2 as FQNNGV. CDR3 loop: CASSLGGGVGDQPQHF. The CDR3 DNA sequence: TGTGCCAGCAGCTTAGGCGGAGGAGTGGGGGATCAGCCCCAGCATTTT.

CDR3 in amino acids: CASRGRPTDTQYF. In DNA, the CDR3 is TGTGCCAGTAGGGGCCGCCCCACAGATACGCAGTATTTT. The rearrangement joins TRBV19 to TRBJ2-3; no firm D call. Trimming shortened V by 6 bases and J by 2 bases, and 9 bases separated the two germline ends. The CDR3 is made up of 13 amino acids. Germline CDR1 and CDR2: LNHDA and SQIVND (reference sequence).

The chain has TRBV5-4 and TRBJ1-1, with D uncertain. CDR3 size: 13 residues. V shed 0 bases and J shed 4 bases, with 7 bases lying between them. Germline V lookup: CDR1 SGHNT, CDR2 YYREEE (reference sequence). The CDR3 is CASSLEQSTEAFF. CDR3 nucleotides: TGTGCCAGCAGCTTGGAGCAATCCACTGAAGCTTTCTTT.

The chain couples TRBV6-2 or TRBV6-3 to TRBJ1-5, with 7 bases identical to TRBD1. Trimming at V came to 4 bases and at J to 8 bases, leaving 5 bases not matched to a gene. Germline CDR1 MNHEY, CDR2 SVGEGT. The CDR3 is 13 residues long. Here the CDR3 reads CASSLTGVEPQHF. The CDR3 DNA reads TGTGCCAGCAGTTTAACAGGGGTAGAGCCCCAGCATTTT.